This TCR beta chain came from a study of cytomegalovirus exposure and HLA in healthy donors (dated by TCRdb to 2015 to 2018). About the full investigation: An earlier analysis of approximately 550 of the donors reported approximately 270 Gb of sequence data and approximately 110 million unique TCR beta sequences from 150 million to 200 million T cells. The T cell repertoires of some 670 subjects were profiled by immunosequencing and related to cytomegalovirus serostatus. HLA typing included class I and class II loci at four-digit resolution. Five DR-DQ haplotypes were treated as single units for association and clustering because of strong linkage in the cohort. Rather than drawing on any new phenotypic data, the later analysis identified candidate immune exposures from TCR beta sequences and the way those sequences occurred across donors. In addition to the first cohort of approximately 670 subjects, a separate validation cohort of approximately 110 different subjects was used. Donor age, sex, ethnicity and CMV serostatus were collected together with the repertoire data. The study aimed to test whether cataloging public T cell receptors could reveal signatures of past pathogen exposure. A later genetic analysis used genome-wide SNP genotypes for 398 of the 666 donors, treating that subset as a discovery cohort. All discovery cohort repertoires had been generated using a single sequencing platform. An earlier analysis of approximately 640 of the donors applied high-throughput TCR beta sequencing to assess whether each TCR beta V gene segment acted as functional or pseudogenic. To predict cytomegalovirus infection status, the study brought together high-throughput TCR immunosequencing, statistical association of individual TCRs with disease status, and machine learning. To study patterns of TCR occurrence, a later analysis re-analyzed previously published TCR beta repertoires from several hundred donors and added high-resolution HLA genotyping. The number of typed donors differed by locus: roughly 629-640 for A, B, C, DRB1 and DQB1; 522 for DQA1; 606 for DPA1; and roughly 470 for DPB1. An early release that covered around 590 HLA-typed donors contained around 300 gigabases of sequencing data and 75 million to 100 million unique TCR sequences. Across approximately 400 genotyped donors of the cohort, an average of 235,054 unique TCR beta nucleotide sequences per donor were sequenced, and roughly a sixth of those sequences were non-productive. Of the approximately 400 genotyped donors, more than 75% were placed in the genetic ancestry cluster associated with self-reported Caucasian donors.

In total, about 650 healthy bone marrow donors made up the cohort. All cohort members were sampled while nominally healthy, although unrecorded immune exposures were likely present. The donor was CMV seropositive and was included in the group of approximately 310 seropositive cohort members. A peripheral blood sample was provided by each donor, and peripheral blood mononuclear cells were used for TCR beta sequencing. Genomic DNA extraction from the blood cell samples was performed with the Qiagen DNeasy Blood Extraction Kit. Comments on this clone: Its antigen target is currently unknown. Within one base of it there is no much larger clone, and no base qualities were kept.

Receptors were amplified or captured by the immunoSEQ multiplex PCR assay. A mixture of 60 forward primers for TCR Vbeta segments and 13 reverse primers for TCR Jbeta segments was used in the multiplex PCR. A multiplex PCR assay on genomic DNA amplified the CDR3 region of rearranged TCR beta genes. On the Illumina HiSeq System, the amplified TCR beta libraries were sequenced as 87-base-pair reads. Regarding the original processing steps: In a later analysis, 80 million or so unique TCR beta chains were counted across the 650 to 700 repertoires, and approximately 11 million of these chains were shared by at least two donors. To remove PCR and sequencing errors, raw reads were error-corrected and collapsed into unique sequences using a nearest-neighbor algorithm that merged closely related sequences. V, D and J gene segments were assigned by aligning CDR3 sequences to IMGT reference sequences. For a sequence to be retained, a match of at least six nucleotides was required to both a V gene segment and a J gene segment. Rearrangements were called productive when the CDR3 lacked stop codons and stayed in frame with V and J; all others were non-productive. CDR3 was defined according to IMGT convention as the region running from the second conserved V-encoded cysteine to the conserved J-encoded phenylalanine. The earlier analysis of about 610 of the donors excluded sequences that lacked an unambiguous match to a single V gene segment. In an earlier analysis of around 600 of the donors, V segments were called functional above 56.7% productive rearrangements and were called segregating when the between-donor standard deviation exceeded 5%. A statistical classification framework was built for diagnosing cytomegalovirus status from the catalog of TCR beta chain sequences. V and J gene assignment, in a later analysis, came from comparing TCR nucleotide sequences with IMGT/GENE-DB human TR gene sequences. The TCRdist pipeline was used in a later analysis to assign CDR3 sequences and most-parsimonious VDJ recombination scenarios. In a later analysis, each TCR beta chain was defined by its CDR3 amino acid sequence together with its V-gene family, and reads without a unique V-gene family were excluded. In a later analysis, 450 to 600 highly shared, low-generation-probability nucleotide sequences were removed to address suspected cross-contamination and a sequencing artifact. A later analysis calculated a clonal expansion index for each public chain from normalized within-repertoire ranks of inferred template counts. In a later analysis, generation probabilities were computed with a VDJ recombination model fitted to out-of-frame rearrangements, and the resulting probabilities were checked against IGoR. Hypergeometric tests were used in a later analysis to score TCR-TCR, TCR-HLA and TCR-CMV co-occurrence, with a repertoire-size bias correction applied to the TCR pairs. A later analysis estimated false discovery rates by permuting HLA or CMV assignments 20 times. A later analysis grouped co-occurring TCRs with DBSCAN, adding TCRdist sequence similarity when clustering within HLA-allele-positive subsets. For co-occurrence clustering, repertoires with fewer than 30,000 or more than 120,000 public chains were excluded, along with roughly 5 repertoires with anomalous nucleotide sharing. The clones in this table, taken by TCRdb from immuneACCESS, are in-frame only. Not every clone is retained; where verified, under half of the shortfall comes from an unresolved V gene, and the cause of the rest is unknown. That table is the source of V, J and clone size, and D and trimming were worked out from the DNA. The sample table lists about 130,000 clones, about two thirds of them with a count of one. 5.5% to 8.5% of the sample lies in the top ten.

Study-wide findings and limitations: The authors suggested that the approach could potentially be generalized to other disease states and immunological phenotypes. Because counts were too low, about 15 rarely observed V segments, including chromosome 9 orphons, were left out of the earlier analysis of about 620 of the donors. In a later genetic analysis, a missense DCLRE1C variant was associated with V-gene and J-gene trimming of TCR beta chains, and the association was replicated in an independent cohort. A later genetic analysis reported fewer N-insertions in productive TCRs among donors in an Asian-associated ancestry cluster than the approximately 670-donor mean. A later analysis reported that several top co-occurrence clusters appeared linked to parvovirus B19, influenza, CMV and Epstein-Barr virus. The sequencing pipeline was judged likely to have produced a cluster of highly shared sequence variants as a technical artifact. A further reported finding was that TCR beta sequences accurately predicted the HLA-A and HLA-B alleles for most subjects in the first cohort. The 87-base-pair reads could not distinguish some IMGT-functional V segments, including TRBV6-2 and TRBV6-3, so those segments were excluded. A few of the identified cytomegalovirus-associated TCR beta chains were confirmed in vitro to be specific for cytomegalovirus antigens. Assigning TCR associations to individual alleles was difficult when HLA alleles, especially DR and DQ, strongly co-occurred. In a later analysis, around 15,000 TCR beta sequences were associated with specific HLA alleles at a false discovery rate of 0.05. The classifier was reported to diagnose cytomegalovirus status with high specificity and sensitivity in both the original and validation cohorts. The study gave a list of 150 to 200 TCR beta chains associated with cytomegalovirus. While some public TCRs were present in many individuals, most TCR sequences turned up only very rarely across donors. Because HLA typing was missing for some donors at each locus, association tests included only the typed subset. A later analysis found that HLA-associated TCR beta chains were more clonally expanded and had lower generation probabilities than equally common non-associated chains. Correlated functional status among segregating V segments might be attributable to linkage disequilibrium, but an unknown experimental factor could not be ruled out. An earlier analysis of approximately 540 of the donors showed that most TCR beta V segments appeared in productive rearrangements either about 90% or about 30% of the time, which broadly matched IMGT annotations. In a later analysis, the rate of TCR association differed among HLA loci, with DRB1 alleles having the most associated TCRs and HLA-C alleles having the fewest. In this cohort, only TCR beta chains were sequenced, and detectable features were limited by the absence of alpha or paired-chain data. CMV serostatus was the only immune exposure information available for the cohort. In a later analysis, most CMV-associated TCR beta chains were found to appear HLA-restricted, with HLA associations seemingly driven largely by CMV exposure. Sequencing depth was assumed to be roughly uniform across donors in the presence/absence analyses, though that assumption may not hold.

Its CDR3 holds 16 amino acids, cysteine through phenylalanine. The kept DNA is CDR3 alone, 48 bases in frame from the first base. V drops 5 bases and J drops 4 bases, leaving 17 bases in between. The germline V gene (reference sequence) yields SEHNR for CDR1 and FQNEAQ for CDR2. This receptor was obtained from a man in his forties in good health and CMV-seropositive. The chain is encoded by TRBV7-9 joined to TRBJ1-4; the D gene cannot be named for sure. The sample was PBMCs. The DNA sequence is given as TGTGCCAGCAGCATACCCGACCTAGAGCTTAATGAAAAACTGTTTTTT. This translates into CASSIPDLELNEKLFF.